The 23 T cell receptor beta chains presented below share a single source sample, sequenced in a study of T cell changes during pregnancy in multiple sclerosis. Sequenced by immunoSEQ multiplex PCR; TCRdb stores in-frame clones only, minus some. The table lists roughly 26,000 clones, about 88% of them singletons. This sample comprised CD8+ T cells from peripheral blood mononuclear cells, obtained in the second trimester of pregnancy. The receptor source for this set is a female donor with multiple sclerosis, enrolled in a pregnancy study.

This sequence joins TRBV4-1 and TRBJ1-5; D is unclear. The germline gives CDR1 MGHRA, CDR2 YSYEKL. V was trimmed by 5 bases and J by 7 bases, leaving 12 bases between them. CDR3 size: 13 residues. This chain's CDR3 is CASSSLPGQPQHF. CDR3 DNA: TGCGCCAGCAGCAGCCTTCCGGGGCAGCCCCAGCATTTT.

The rearrangement joins TRBV15 to TRBJ1-1; D possibly corresponds to TRBD1 (6 bases). V shed 1 base and J shed 8 bases, with 17 bases lying between them. The germline gives CDR1 LNHNV, CDR2 YYDKDF (reference sequence). CDR3 length equals 15 residues. CDR3 protein: CATSRGFQGKWEAFF. DNA for the CDR3: TGTGCCACCAGCAGAGGCTTCCAGGGGAAGTGGGAAGCTTTCTTT.

V gene TRBV9 combines with J gene TRBJ2-3; D gene uncertain. CDR1 and CDR2 from the germline V gene are SGDLS and YYNGEE. This CDR3 has 13 residues. Trimming took 1 base from V and 2 from J, leaving 5 bases between them. The CDR3 is CASSVLSTDTQYF. CDR3 bases: TGTGCCAGCAGCGTACTATCCACAGATACGCAGTATTTT.

This rearrangement joins TRBV7-6 to TRBJ2-2, with D possibly TRBD1 on 5 matching bases. Trimming removed 2 bases from V and 6 bases from J, with 13 bases in between. Germline V gene data show CDR1 as SGHVS and CDR2 as FNYEAQ. The CDR3 covers 15 residues. The CDR3 nucleotides read TGTGCCAGCAGCTTAAGGGGCTCCGGGTCCGGGGAGCTGTTTTTT. Its protein is CASSLRGSGSGELFF.

The chain combines TRBV11-3 with TRBJ2-5, with TRBD1 matching 10 bases. The CDR3 extends over 17 amino acids. The V segment lost 1 base and the J segment 1 base; nucleotides outside the gene matches: 6. CDR1 is SGHNT, CDR2 YENEEA, per germline. The CDR3 region has the DNA TGTGCCAGCAGCTTAGGTGGACAGGGGGGACTCCAAGAGACCCAGTACTTC. Its protein is CASSLGGQGGLQETQYF.

The DNA of the CDR3 is TGTGCCAGCAGCTCGAACTATAAAGGGGGAGATGAGCAGTTCTTC. This encodes CASSSNYKGGDEQFF. V gene TRBV5-4 combines with J gene TRBJ2-1; D is possibly TRBD1 (6 bases). Germline V CDR1 and CDR2: SGHNT, YYREEE (reference sequence). This CDR3 has 15 residues. Trimming stripped 3 bases from V and 8 bases from J, with 18 bases between.

The genes are TRBV27 and TRBJ1-1; D not resolved. Trimming stripped 2 bases from V and 4 bases from J, with 11 bases between. Germline V lookup: CDR1 MNHEY, CDR2 SMNVEV (reference sequence). The CDR3 is 14 amino acids. CDR3 coding DNA: TGTGCCAGCAGTTTAATGGCGTCGGGCACTGAAGCTTTCTTT. Translating gives CASSLMASGTEAFF.

The CDR3 region has the DNA TGTGCCAGTAGTCCTACTAGCGGGAGGAACTCCTACAATGAGCAGTTCTTC. Protein sequence: CASSPTSGRNSYNEQFF. This chain joins TRBV19 and TRBJ2-1, with 12 bases matching TRBD2. Germline CDR1 and CDR2: LNHDA and SQIVND (reference sequence). The CDR3 has 17 amino acids. The V segment lost 5 bases and the J segment 0 bases; nucleotides outside the gene matches: 5.

V and J are TRBV28 and TRBJ2-7; TRBD2 might be the D (5 bases). V lost 3 bases to trimming and J lost 4 bases, with 10 bases between them. This CDR3 is built from 13 residues. Germline V gene sequence: CDR1 MDHEN, CDR2 SYDVKM. This CDR3 is CASSFGRGYEQYF. The CDR3 DNA is TGTGCCAGCAGTTTTGGGCGCGGGTACGAGCAGTACTTC.

This chain links TRBV13 with TRBJ2-3, with 8 positions matching TRBD2. V shed 4 bases and J 1 base; nucleotides not matched to a gene: 7. The germline gives CDR1 PRHDT, CDR2 FYEKMQ (reference sequence). This CDR3 comprises 16 residues. The DNA of the CDR3 is TGTGCCAGCAGCTCGATCCGACTAGCGCGCACAGATACGCAGTATTTT. Protein product: CASSSIRLARTDTQYF.

V and J are TRBV6-5 and TRBJ2-7; the D is unclear. V was cut by 2 bases and J by 2 bases, with 7 bases left in between. Germline V gene data show CDR1 as MNHEY and CDR2 as SVGAGI. CDR3 size: 13 residues. CDR3 in amino acids: CASSYGGTYEQYF. The CDR3 nucleotides are TGTGCCAGCAGTTACGGCGGAACCTACGAGCAGTACTTC.

V usage is TRBV28 and J usage is TRBJ1-1; D call uncertain. This CDR3 is 15 amino acids long. The germline V gene encodes CDR1 MDHEN and CDR2 SYDVKM. Trimming cost V 6 bases and J 1 base, with 15 bases left between them. As DNA, the CDR3 is TGTGCCAGCAGCTGGTCTGGCAGCGCGAACACTGAAGCTTTCTTT. Its protein is CASSWSGSANTEAFF.

This chain links TRBV30 with TRBJ2-7; 8 bases line up with TRBD2. In germline, CDR1 is GTSNPN, CDR2 SVGIG (reference sequence). The J segment lost 4 bases and the V segment lost 2 bases, leaving 13 bases of the junction unmatched. The CDR3 runs to 16 residues. For the CDR3, the DNA is TGTGCCTGGAGTCCGGGGGGACTAGGACGCCATTACGAGCAGTACTTC. Translating it yields CAWSPGGLGRHYEQYF. The full variable domain, its missing parts supplied by reference TRBV30 and TRBJ2-7, is SQTIHQWPATLVQPVGSPLSLECTVEGTSNPNLYWYRQAAGRGLQLLFYSVGIGQISSEVPQNLSASRPQDRQFILSSKKLLLSDSGFYLCAWSPGGLGRHYEQYFGPGTRLTVT.

The genes are TRBV6-1 and TRBJ2-1, with TRBD2 matching over 7 bases. Trimming cost V 2 bases and J 0 bases; bases outside gene matches: 16. CDR1 is MNHNS, CDR2 SASEGT, per germline. This CDR3 is 20 amino acids long. CDR3 bases: TGTGCCAGCAGTGAACGGCCAGGACTAGGGGCCAGGAGCTCCTACAATGAGCAGTTCTTC. Residues: CASSERPGLGARSSYNEQFF.

The CDR3 DNA reads as TGTGCCAGCAGTCTACAGGGGCCTGCTTTCTTT. Its protein product is CASSLQGPAFF. The V gene is TRBV28, the J gene TRBJ1-1, with 7 nucleotides matching TRBD1. The CDR3 is 11 amino acids. Germline V CDR1 and CDR2: MDHEN, SYDVKM. J was trimmed by 11 bases and V by 5 bases; bases with no gene match: 5.

The V call is TRBV11-2, the J call TRBJ2-7; 8 nucleotides align to TRBD2. The CDR3 length is 15 residues. In germline, CDR1 is SGHAT, CDR2 FQNNGV. V gave up 0 bases and J gave up 3 bases; unmatched junction bases: 4. The DNA for the CDR3 is TGTGCCAGCAGCTTAGAGGCGGGAGGATTCTACGAGCAGTACTTC. This codes for CASSLEAGGFYEQYF. Together with reference TRBV11-2 and TRBJ2-7, the CDR3 gives the full variable domain: EAGVAQSPRYKIIEKRQSVAFWCNPISGHATLYWYQQILGQGPKLLIQFQNNGVVDDSQLPKDRFSAERLKGVDSTLKIQPAKLEDSAVYLCASSLEAGGFYEQYFGPGTRLTVT.

This chain connects TRBV19 to TRBJ1-5; D might be TRBD1 (6 bases). In germline, CDR1 is LNHDA, CDR2 SQIVND (reference sequence). This CDR3 region has 15 residues. Deletions cut 9 bases from V and 1 base from J, with 16 bases between. The CDR3 loop reads CASLAGTRSNQPQHF. The DNA of the CDR3 is TGTGCCAGCCTGGCCGGGACAAGGAGCAATCAGCCCCAGCATTTT.

The chain links TRBV7-9 to TRBJ2-1, with 11 positions matching TRBD1. The V segment lost 4 bases and the J segment 4 bases; nucleotides outside the gene matches: 3. CDR1 is SEHNR, CDR2 FQNEAQ, per germline (reference sequence). The CDR3 has 15 residues. CDR3 in amino acids: CASSSGQGGYNEQFF. CDR3 bases: TGTGCCAGCAGCTCGGGACAGGGGGGTTACAATGAGCAGTTCTTC.

The CDR3 DNA reads as TGTGCCAGCGAAAGGGGCGCAGGCACTGAGCAGTTCTTC. Translation gives CASERGAGTEQFF. J is TRBJ2-1 and V is TRBV7-9, with D possibly TRBD1 on 5 matching bases. The V gene lost 8 bases and the J gene lost 9 bases, with 17 bases spanning the gap. CDR1 is SEHNR, CDR2 FQNEAQ, per germline (reference sequence). This CDR3 has 13 residues.

This clone was observed a handful of times. V usage is TRBV6-5 and J usage is TRBJ2-2; 9 nucleotides align to TRBD1. V was clipped by 7 bases and J by 7 bases; unmatched bases: 7. The CDR3 length is 14 residues. CDR1 and CDR2 (germline): MNHEY, SVGAGI. Written as DNA, the CDR3 is TGTGCCAGCACAACAGGGGGCGAAGTCGGGGAGCTGTTTTTT. Amino acids: CASTTGGEVGELFF.

The genes are TRBV5-6 and TRBJ2-7, with 9 bases fitting TRBD2. The CDR3 is 18 amino acids. Per germline, CDR1 SGHDT and CDR2 YYEEEE. J gave up 4 bases and V 1 base, and 15 bases lay outside the gene matches. The CDR3 nucleotides are TGTGCCAGCAGCTTGTTGGGGATTTGGCGGGAGGGCCAATACGAGCAGTACTTC. This sequence encodes CASSLLGIWREGQYEQYF.

V and J are TRBV6-1 and TRBJ1-5; a possible D gene is TRBD1 (5 bases). The CDR3 runs 15 residues. Germline V gene sequence: CDR1 MNHNS, CDR2 SASEGT. Trimming removed 3 bases at V and 0 bases at J, with 9 bases between. The CDR3 sequence: CASSESRGSNQPQHF. DNA for the CDR3: TGTGCCAGCAGTGAGTCTAGGGGTAGCAATCAGCCCCAGCATTTT.

This chain connects TRBV7-2 to TRBJ2-3; D uncertain. Germline assignment: CDR1 SGHTA and CDR2 FQGNSA. The CDR3 is 12 amino acids. Trimming took 1 base from V and 5 from J, leaving 4 bases between them. This CDR3 is CASSLGVDTQYF. CDR3 bases: TGTGCCAGCAGCTTAGGAGTAGATACGCAGTATTTT.